This TCR beta chain was identified in a study of cytomegalovirus exposure and HLA in healthy donors. Study-wide findings and caveats: In vitro data verified three CMV-associated chains as specific for CMV antigens. Cytomegalovirus association was assigned to about 180 TCR beta chains. In the 120 validation repertoires, approximately 94% of cluster scores exceeded 0, per a later analysis. Reportedly, cytomegalovirus status was diagnosed with high sensitivity and specificity.

Germline CDR1 SGHNT, CDR2 YYREEE (reference sequence). V was clipped by 0 bases and J by 5 bases; unmatched bases: 1. The CDR3 spans 15 residues. Using immunoSEQ multiplex PCR, the repertoire was profiled, and TCRdb retains in-frame clones only, with some absent. The sample yields 75,000 to 85,000 clones, approximately 90% seen once. For this clone: Its antigen is not identified.

This TCR came from a man aged 25-45 years in good health and CMV-seronegative. The chain couples TRBV5-4 to TRBJ2-1, with 11 positions matching TRBD2. Sequencing was done on a sample of PBMCs. The CDR3 DNA reads as TGTGCCAGCAGCTTGGGGGGACTAGCGGACAATGAGCAGTTCTTC. Translation gives CASSLGGLADNEQFF.